Shown below are 27 T cell receptor beta chains from a single sample sequenced in a study of radiotherapy plus CTLA-4 blockade in lung cancer. TCRdb's table, derived via immunoSEQ multiplex PCR, lists solely in-frame clones and lacks some. The sample includes approximately 52,000 clones, about 76% of them seen just once. The sequences come from peripheral blood, collected from a patient treated with radiotherapy plus ipilimumab. These receptors came from a human donor with non-small cell lung cancer who had a complete response to radiotherapy plus ipilimumab.

This clone was counted a few times. The chain recombines TRBV10-3 with TRBJ1-1; D possibly corresponds to TRBD1 (5 bases). The V end was cut by 7 bases, the J end by 1 base, with 10 bases between. CDR3 length: 13 residues. Germline CDR1 and CDR2: ENHRY and SYGVKD. The CDR3 is CAIKRGENTEAFF. The CDR3 DNA is TGTGCCATCAAGCGGGGGGAGAACACTGAAGCTTTCTTT.

The chain employs TRBV5-4 and TRBJ1-1; 11 bases map to TRBD1. The CDR3 is 16 residues long. Germline CDR1 reads SGHNT; CDR2 reads YYREEE (reference sequence). V was pared by 3 bases and J by 6 bases, with 10 bases of the junction left unmatched. The CDR3: CASSSGTGGRGAEAFF. The CDR3 DNA reads as TGTGCCAGCAGCTCCGGGACAGGGGGTCGGGGGGCTGAAGCTTTCTTT.

The rearrangement uses TRBV5-6 and TRBJ2-5, with 8 bases matching TRBD2. The V and J ends lost 5 bases and 1 base, in that order; junction bases with no gene match: 7. The germline V gene has CDR1 SGHDT and CDR2 YYEEEE. The CDR3 extends over 15 amino acids. CDR3 nucleotides: TGTGCCAGCAGTTCGGGGGGGGCAATCCAAGAGACCCAGTACTTC. Amino acid sequence: CASSSGGAIQETQYF.

This clone occurred a few times. This rearrangement joins TRBV11-3 to TRBJ1-2, with 7 bases aligning to TRBD1. Germline V gives CDR1 SGHNT, CDR2 YENEEA. Losses at the gene ends were 1 base for V and 5 bases for J; bases not matched to a gene: 1. The CDR3 spans 13 residues. CDR3 DNA sequence: TGTGCCAGCAGCTTAGGGGGACAGTATGGCTACACCTTC. Its protein product is CASSLGGQYGYTF.

V gene TRBV5-1 combines with J gene TRBJ1-2; D not resolved. V lost 4 bases and J lost 1, with 5 bases in between. Germline CDR1 SGHRS, CDR2 YFSETQ. CDR3 length: 12 residues. CDR3 sequence (DNA): TGCGCCAGCAGCCCCCTTAACTATGGCTACACCTTC. This encodes CASSPLNYGYTF.

This clone is a singleton in its sample. The rearrangement links TRBV5-1 to TRBJ1-5; 7 bases agree with TRBD1. Looked up from germline, CDR1 is SGHRS and CDR2 is YFSETQ. J gave up 5 bases and V 2 bases, and 7 bases lay outside the gene matches. The CDR3 runs 15 residues. CDR3 DNA sequence: TGCGCCAGCAGCTTAGACGGACAGGCCTATCAGCCCCAGCATTTT. Its translation is CASSLDGQAYQPQHF.

This rearrangement joins TRBV9 to TRBJ2-7; 16 nucleotides line up with TRBD2. The CDR3 length is 18 residues. The germline V gene encodes CDR1 SGDLS and CDR2 YYNGEE. The ends lost 3 bases at V and 3 bases at J; junction bases unmatched: 9. The CDR3 bases are TGTGCCAGCAGCGCAGGTGGGACTAGCGGGGGGGTTGACTACGAGCAGTACTTC. Encoded protein: CASSAGGTSGGVDYEQYF.

The V and J genes are TRBV1 and TRBJ1-2; the table calls TRBD1, which could not be checked here. TRBV1 is designated a pseudogene. This CDR3 comprises 19 residues. The CDR3 spells CTSSPAKAEDREGGRGYTF. Here the CDR3 DNA reads TGCACCAGCAGCCCAGCCAAGGCCGAGGACAGGGAAGGAGGCCGGGGCTACACCTTC.

The chain combines TRBV7-6 with TRBJ1-1; perhaps TRBD1 as D (6 bases). Germline V CDR1 and CDR2: SGHVS, FNYEAQ. V dropped 0 bases and J dropped 5 bases, with 16 bases sitting between them. CDR3 size: 16 residues. The CDR3 protein is CASSLAWGRGATEAFF. The CDR3 DNA reads TGTGCCAGCAGCTTAGCTTGGGGCAGGGGAGCAACTGAAGCTTTCTTT.

This clone was recorded only once. The J gene is TRBJ2-3, the V gene TRBV5-4, with 9 bases identical to TRBD2. Germline CDR1 and CDR2: SGHNT and YYREEE (reference sequence). V dropped 4 bases and J dropped 0; count of bases not matched to a gene: 6. The CDR3 runs to 16 residues. The CDR3 loop is CASSAPSGTSTDTQYF. CDR3 sequence (DNA): TGTGCCAGCAGCGCCCCTAGCGGGACTAGCACAGATACGCAGTATTTT.

The chain is built from TRBV5-4 and TRBJ2-1; 8 bases fit TRBD1. From germline, CDR1 is SGHNT and CDR2 YYREEE (reference sequence). The CDR3 runs 14 residues. With 4 bases clipped from V and 4 bases from J, the junction kept 4 bases outside the gene matches. CDR3 protein: CASSLRDRYNEQFF. The CDR3 bases are TGTGCCAGCAGCCTACGGGACAGGTACAATGAGCAGTTCTTC.

The chain carries TRBV19 and TRBJ2-5; TRBD1 matches 8 bases. CDR3 length equals 15 residues. Germline CDR1 reads LNHDA; CDR2 reads SQIVND (reference sequence). Unmatched junction bases numbered 8, after V lost 6 bases and J lost 2 bases. The CDR3 DNA follows: TGTGCCAGTAGGAGAGCAGGGGGCGTGCAAGAGACCCAGTACTTC. Translated, it gives CASRRAGGVQETQYF.

This chain joins TRBV4-2 and TRBJ1-1; 8 bases are a match to TRBD1. The trim removed 0 bases at V and 5 bases at J, leaving 8 bases unmatched. CDR3 length: 16 amino acids. In germline, CDR1 is LGHNA, CDR2 YNFKEQ. The CDR3 loop is CASSQDSDRARTEAFF. CDR3 in DNA: TGTGCCAGCAGCCAAGATTCGGACAGGGCGAGGACTGAAGCTTTCTTT.

This clone was recorded once. The rearrangement joins TRBV18 to TRBJ2-1; D call uncertain. V was pared by 3 bases and J by 4 bases, with 10 bases between. CDR1 and CDR2 (germline): KGHSH, LQKENI. The CDR3 is made up of 14 amino acids. This CDR3 reads CASSPEIRYNEQFF. As DNA, the CDR3 is TGTGCCAGCTCACCCGAGATAAGATACAATGAGCAGTTCTTC.

The sample holds a few counts of this clone. This chain links TRBV7-2 with TRBJ2-7; the D gene is possibly TRBD1 (5 bases). The germline V gene has CDR1 SGHTA and CDR2 FQGNSA. The CDR3 spans 14 residues. Trimming pared 1 base from V and 1 base from J, leaving 8 bases between. CDR3 bases: TGTGCCAGCAGCTTAGGGGGCCTTTCCTACGAGCAGTACTTC. As protein: CASSLGGLSYEQYF.

V is TRBV7-8 and J is TRBJ1-5; TRBD1 agrees at 7 bases. CDR1 is SGHVS, CDR2 FQNEAQ, per germline. CDR3 length: 17 amino acids. Losses at the gene ends were 5 bases for V and 0 bases for J; bases not matched to a gene: 10. In DNA form, the CDR3 reads TGTGCCAGCAGCCCAAGGACAGGAATATATAGCAATCAGCCCCAGCATTTT. It encodes CASSPRTGIYSNQPQHF.

The V gene is TRBV4-3, the J gene TRBJ2-1, with 10 bases fitting TRBD2. There are 15 residues in the CDR3. V lost 4 bases and J lost 8; bases outside the gene matches: 8. Germline CDR1 is LGHNA and CDR2 is YSLEER. The CDR3 loop is CASSPGTSDSDEQFF. In DNA form, the CDR3 reads TGCGCCAGCAGCCCCGGGACTAGCGACAGCGATGAGCAGTTCTTC.

V usage is TRBV6-6 and J usage is TRBJ1-1; a possible D gene is TRBD1 (6 bases). Trimming took 5 bases from V and 5 from J, leaving 18 bases between them. Germline V CDR1 and CDR2: MNHNY, SVGAGI (reference sequence). CDR3 length: 15 amino acids. This chain's CDR3 is CASSQLQGVRTEAFF. In DNA form, the CDR3 reads TGTGCCAGCAGTCAATTACAGGGAGTGCGGACTGAAGCTTTCTTT.

The J gene is TRBJ2-1, the V gene TRBV27; TRBD1 might be the D (5 bases). V lost 7 bases and J 8 bases, leaving 12 bases between the germline ends. The CDR3 loop spans 12 amino acids. CDR1 is MNHEY and CDR2 is SMNVEV in the germline V gene (reference sequence). In nucleotides, the CDR3 is TGTGCCAGCAAAGGGCAGGGCGATGAGCAGTTCTTC. Its protein is CASKGQGDEQFF.

The chain is built from TRBV21-1 and TRBJ2-7; the table's D call TRBD1 went unverified against the DNA. TRBV21-1 is given as a pseudogene. This CDR3 spans 17 amino acids. The CDR3 here is CASSDPRQGGSSYEQYV. The CDR3, as DNA: TGTGCCAGCAGCGATCCTCGACAGGGGGGCAGCTCCTACGAGCAGTACGTC.

V and J are TRBV5-1 and TRBJ2-1; possibly TRBD1 for D (5 bases). Between the trimmed V and J ends, which lost 0 bases and 6 bases, there was a span of 16 bases. This CDR3 region has 16 residues. CDR1 is SGHRS and CDR2 is YFSETQ in the germline V gene. The CDR3 coding sequence is TGCGCCAGCAGCTTGGCACCAGGGCCTGGACCCAATGAGCAGTTCTTC. It translates to CASSLAPGPGPNEQFF.

The chain combines TRBV10-3 with TRBJ1-1; weak D call: TRBD1 (5 bases). Trimming removed 4 bases at V and 1 base at J, with 7 bases between. Per germline, CDR1 ENHRY and CDR2 SYGVKD. The CDR3 totals 13 residues. The DNA for the CDR3 is TGTGCCATCAGTGGGCAGGGGAACACTGAAGCTTTCTTT. Its protein product is CAISGQGNTEAFF.

The CDR3 DNA sequence: TGCGCCAGCAGCCCGACTAGACTAGCGGGAAGCACAGATACGCAGTATTTT. Translated, it gives CASSPTRLAGSTDTQYF. The rearrangement joins TRBV4-1 to TRBJ2-3, with TRBD2 identical over 11 bases. With 4 bases clipped from V and 0 bases from J, the junction kept 6 bases outside the gene matches. CDR3 size: 17 residues. From germline, CDR1 is MGHRA and CDR2 YSYEKL.

V usage is TRBV7-2 and J usage is TRBJ2-3; D may be TRBD2 (5 bases). The CDR3 totals 16 residues. Germline loops: CDR1 SGHTA, CDR2 FQGNSA. The V end lost 4 bases, the J end lost 2 bases, and 16 bases lay between the germline ends. The CDR3 sequence is CASSSAGLLITDTQYF. The DNA of the CDR3 is TGTGCCAGCAGCTCCGCAGGACTCCTGATCACAGATACGCAGTATTTT.

This chain's CDR3 is CAISREGNEQFF. CDR3 nucleotides: TGTGCCATCAGTCGGGAAGGCAATGAGCAGTTCTTC. The genes are TRBV10-3 and TRBJ2-1, with D perhaps TRBD2 (5 bases). The CDR3 sequence is 12 residues long. In germline, CDR1 is ENHRY, CDR2 SYGVKD. V was pared by 5 bases and J by 6 bases, with 8 bases between.

The chain is built from TRBV19 and TRBJ1-6, with D hard to call. Germline V gene data show CDR1 as LNHDA and CDR2 as SQIVND (reference sequence). Trimming shortened V by 10 bases and J by 3 bases, and 19 bases separated the two germline ends. The CDR3 is 16 amino acids. The CDR3 spells CATCPAGGVYNSPLHF. The CDR3 nucleotides are TGTGCCACCTGCCCGGCGGGTGGGGTCTATAATTCACCCCTCCACTTT.

This clone was seen more than once but under ten times. The J gene is TRBJ1-4, the V gene TRBV18; D not certain. CDR1 KGHSH and CDR2 LQKENI come from the germline V gene. V shed 0 bases and J shed 0 bases, with 11 bases lying between them. CDR3 length equals 17 residues. CDR3 sequence: CASSPPMEKATNEKLFF. DNA of the CDR3: TGTGCCAGCTCACCACCGATGGAGAAGGCAACTAATGAAAAACTGTTTTTT. Using reference TRBV18 and TRBJ1-4 for the parts outside the CDR3, the full variable domain is NAGVMQNPRHLVRRRGQEARLRCSPMKGHSHVYWYRQLPEEGLKFMVYLQKENIIDESGMPKERFSAEFPKEGPSILRIQQVVRGDSAAYFCASSPPMEKATNEKLFFGSGTQLSVL.